The source of this TCR beta chain is a study of blood T cell repertoires in COVID-19 (TCRdb year 2020). For the study in its entirety: The collaborator samples originated in the United States, Italy and Spain and spanned the acute and convalescent phases of COVID-19. Samples were obtained from the ongoing ImmuneRACE study (first 160 participants) and from some 1,200 subjects provided by 6 global collaborators. The repertoires were released in a freely available public database intended as a resource for research on the immune response to SARS-CoV-2. Sample metadata almost always included a de-identified subject ID, COVID-19 status, age in years and sex. Deeply sampled blood TCRbeta repertoires from subjects exposed to, actively infected with, or recovered from COVID-19 were included in the dataset. The prospective study material was composed of cDNA or gDNA derived from T cells, B-cell-depleted T cells, or PBMCs. Where HLA class I and class II types were available, the types were taken from metadata supplied by the sample provider, not from assay-based typing.

What the research found in general, with its limitations: The amount of clinical and demographic metadata varied by source and participant and was provided uncurated.

A word on this clone: It has no known antigen specificity. No base quality information exists; no much larger clone differs at one position.

From its cysteine to its phenylalanine, the CDR3 spans 15 amino acids. The retained sequence is limited to the CDR3, 45 bases, with the frame set at the first base. From the germline V gene, CDR1 is SGHTA and CDR2 is FQGNSA. The junction carries 11 bases between V and J, which are trimmed by 1 base and 3 bases respectively. The immunoSEQ Assay, a bias-controlled multiplex PCR, was used to amplify TCRbeta CDR3 regions from genomic DNA. In the source study's methods: Nucleated cell counts per sample were estimated from amplification of reference gene primers within the assay. To quantify the absolute abundance of each unique TCRbeta CDR3 rearrangement, sequence reads were collapsed and filtered. Productive Simpson clonality was computed per sample as the square root of Simpson's diversity index over productive rearrangements. TCRdb limited this immuneACCESS table to in-frame rearrangements with V and J called. A share of clones is missing; checked studies link under half to unresolved V genes, and the rest is unexplained. The V and J calls and clone size are taken from that table; D and trimming were inferred from the DNA. Present in this sample are 150,000 or so clones, roughly 83% of which were seen just once. The ten largest clones add up to 5% of the sample.

One collaborating source in Seattle enrolled patients during active infection and followed them longitudinally through the course of disease. Collaborating institutions collected whole blood in K2EDTA tubes following their own protocols. Collaborator samples were shipped for TCRbeta analysis as frozen whole blood, isolated PBMCs, or DNA extracted from either sample type. The chain joins TRBV7-2 to TRBJ2-3, with TRBD1 tentatively as D gene (5 bases match). Input material: peripheral blood. The sequence derives from a woman between 70 and 85 years old with COVID-19, enrolled during active disease. The nucleotide sequence is given as TGTGCCAGCAGCTTAGAAGCCAGGGCAACAGATACGCAGTATTTT. Translated, this is CASSLEARATDTQYF.